The rows below give T cell receptor beta chains drawn from one sample of a study of vaccination and CD4 T cells after COVID-19. TCRdb reprocessed the PCR reads via MiXCR and lists one record per CDR3 protein. This repertoire shows about 8,600 distinct CDR3 sequences, roughly 35% found once; its top ten account for roughly 30%. The antigens for these receptors are not known. Sample: cultured CD4+ T cells from blood. The receptors shown here come from a human donor with COVID-19. The CDR3 runs from the conserved cysteine through the conserved F or W. D genes are given only for firm matches. The size field is filled for only some rows; it gives once, few, many or a size class.

J gene	clone size	V gene	D gene	CDR3 protein
TRBJ1-5	few	TRBV20-1	TRBD1	CSARPETGQGQPQHF
TRBJ1-2	-	TRBV6-1	-	CARDEGGNYGYTF
TRBJ1-2	-	TRBV5-8	-	CASRLIYGYTF
TRBJ1-3	-	TRBV7-2	-	CASSSQLGPGNTIYF
TRBJ2-7	medium-sized	TRBV20-1	-	CSARDPAGIYEQYF
TRBJ1-1	-	TRBV29-1	-	CSVVMGLGAEAFF
TRBJ1-2	-	TRBV6-1	TRBD1	CASRLDREPNYGYTF
TRBJ2-2	few	TRBV30	TRBD1	CAWGQGAAGELFF
TRBJ1-1	few	TRBV7-2	TRBD1	CASSLGRTGGAFF
TRBJ1-6	-	TRBV2	TRBD1	CASSESDRGFHNSPLHF
TRBJ2-5	-	TRBV12-3/TRBV12-4	-	CASSLRETQYF
TRBJ2-5	few	TRBV19	TRBD1	CASSIGTGRGQETQYF
TRBJ2-2	-	TRBV7-3	-	CASSPRGGDTGELFF
TRBJ1-6	-	TRBV24-1	-	CATSDWLEGSGSSSYNSPLHF
TRBJ1-6	few	TRBV11-3	-	CASSFFTETNSPLHF
TRBJ2-2	-	TRBV2	-	CASRGGTSNTGELFF
TRBJ2-1	-	TRBV11-2	TRBD2	CASSPRGTSGGFSYNEQFF
TRBJ1-5	-	TRBV6-1	-	CASTKGRDQPQHF
TRBJ1-5	-	TRBV7-2	TRBD1	CASSPSGTGGSSNQPQHF
TRBJ2-7	once	TRBV28	-	CASSLSQLEQYF
TRBJ2-7	few	TRBV15	-	CATSRVWGRQYEQYF
TRBJ1-3	-	TRBV10-2	-	CATGHHSGNTIYF
TRBJ1-5	few	TRBV2	-	CASRHRDTTNQPQHF
TRBJ2-7	-	TRBV7-3	-	CASSLTAGTLYEQYF
TRBJ1-6	medium-sized	TRBV11-2	TRBD1	CASGPHGTENSPLHF
TRBJ2-1	-	TRBV11-2	-	CASSRARGTREQFF